This TCR beta chain was found in a study of OX40 agonist ivuxolimab in advanced cancers. This clone was detected only a few times. Only in-frame clones appear in the TCRdb table, and some are missing; sequencing was by immunoSEQ multiplex PCR. The table includes 55,000 to 70,000 clones, approximately 80% detected once. V gave up 3 bases and J gave up 6 bases, with 18 bases separating them. The CDR3 runs 15 residues. CDR1 is LNHNV, CDR2 YYDKDF, per germline (reference sequence). The sample consisted of CD4+ or CD8+ T cells sorted from blood, taken in a trial of the OX40 agonist ivuxolimab. This rearrangement joins TRBV15 to TRBJ2-7; tentatively, D is TRBD1 or TRBD2 (5 bases each). The receptor was isolated from an adult with an advanced solid tumor such as melanoma, head and neck, liver or kidney cancer. DNA for the CDR3: TGTGCCACCAGCAGCACCAACAGGTACGGACTCGAGCAGTACTTC. As protein: CATSSTNRYGLEQYF.